This T cell receptor (beta chain) derives from a study of identical twins. TCRdb processed the 5' RACE reads anew with MiXCR; each CDR3 protein has one entry. The data show hundreds of thousands of distinct CDR3 sequences, less than 7% seen once. Everyone who donated was a healthy Caucasian. On this clonotype itself: As yet, its antigen is unknown.

General observations from the study: Within monozygotic twins, out-of-frame TCR alpha sharing was underestimated by the models. Excess low generation probability was seen in twin-shared out-of-frame alpha sequences. Excess sharing between twins was weaker in beta out-of-frame sequences.

This CDR3 has 13 residues. Germline V CDR1 and CDR2: GTSNPN, SVGIG (reference sequence). V lost 2 bases to trimming and J lost 3 bases, with 8 bases between them. The clonotype comes from a man younger than 35 in good health. The sequencing input was naive T cells sorted from blood. The chain joins TRBV30 to TRBJ2-1; possible D gene TRBD1, 5 bases. CDR3 sequence reads: CAWSRGNYNEQFF. DNA of the CDR3: TGTGCCTGGAGTAGGGGAAACTACAATGAGCAGTTCTTC.